Presented here are 28 T cell receptor beta chains from one specimen sequenced in a study of T cell responses to AZD1222 COVID-19 vaccine. This table comes from immunoSEQ multiplex PCR, and its TCRdb copy is limited to in-frame clones, with some not included. The sample yields 90,000 to 150,000 clones, roughly 88% seen once. This specimen was peripheral blood, taken on day 0 of AZD1222 vaccination. These TCRs come from an adult in good health.

This chain uses TRBV4-2 with TRBJ2-4; D tentatively reads TRBD1 or TRBD2 (5 bases each). V gave up 4 bases and J gave up 5 bases, with 18 bases separating them. CDR3 length: 16 amino acids. The germline gives CDR1 LGHNA, CDR2 YNFKEQ. The CDR3 DNA reads as TGTGCCAGCAGCCCGGGACCCTCGGGTGGGGAAAACATTCAGTACTTC. It specifies CASSPGPSGGENIQYF.

The J gene is TRBJ1-5, the V gene TRBV6-5; a weak D match, TRBD1 (6 bases). Germline CDR1 is MNHEY and CDR2 is SVGAGI. The V and J ends lost 6 bases and 1 base respectively, with 10 bases between them. CDR3 length: 14 amino acids. CDR3 DNA: TGTGCCAGCAGAGGACAGACCAGCAATCAGCCCCAGCATTTT. This encodes CASRGQTSNQPQHF.

Only a few counts were recorded for this clone. The chain couples TRBV3-1 (or the pseudogene TRBV3-2) to TRBJ1-3; possibly TRBD1 for D (6 bases). From germline, CDR1 is LGHDT and CDR2 YNNKEL (reference sequence). This CDR3 contains 15 residues. V lost 6 bases to trimming and J lost 0 bases, with 12 bases between them. CDR3 nucleotides: TGTGCCAGCAGTGATACAGGGATCTCTGGAAACACCATATATTTT. It is translated as CASSDTGISGNTIYF.

The chain recombines TRBV2 with TRBJ2-5; D uncertain. CDR1 and CDR2 from the germline V gene are SNHLY and FYNNEI. Trimming stripped 6 bases from V and 2 bases from J, with 10 bases between. CDR3 length: 13 amino acids. The CDR3: CASSYSGQETQYF. As DNA, the CDR3 is TGTGCCAGCAGCTACAGTGGGCAAGAGACCCAGTACTTC.

The chain joins TRBV28 to TRBJ2-7; 7 nucleotides align to TRBD1. This CDR3 has 15 residues. Germline CDR1 and CDR2: MDHEN and SYDVKM. V lost 6 bases to trimming and J lost 2 bases; unmatched junction nucleotides: 10. Here the CDR3 DNA reads TGTGCCAGCAGCGGCATCAGGGGGTTAGCCTACGAGCAGTACTTC. Residues: CASSGIRGLAYEQYF.

The chain uses TRBV19 and TRBJ2-5; 9 bases agree with TRBD2. The V gene end was trimmed by 7 bases and the J gene end by 5 bases; junction bases not matched to a gene: 5. Germline V lookup: CDR1 LNHDA, CDR2 SQIVND (reference sequence). This CDR3 region has 13 residues. The CDR3, as DNA: TGTGCCAGTAAGAAGCGGGGGGCTGAGACCCAGTACTTC. As protein: CASKKRGAETQYF.

The V gene is TRBV19, the J gene TRBJ1-2, with D unclear. Germline V lookup: CDR1 LNHDA, CDR2 SQIVND (reference sequence). CDR3 length equals 14 residues. V lost 4 bases and J 4 bases, leaving 13 bases between the germline ends. The CDR3 DNA reads as TGTGCCAGTAGTACCTCTCTAAGAAGCTATGGCTACACCTTC. Translated, it gives CASSTSLRSYGYTF. Supplemented by reference TRBV19 and TRBJ1-2, the full variable domain reads DGGITQSPKYLFRKEGQNVTLSCEQNLNHDAMYWYRQDPGQGLRLIYYSQIVNDFQKGDIAEGYSVSREKKESFPLTVTSAQKNPTAFYLCASSTSLRSYGYTFGSGTRLTVV.

A word on this clone: The identical CDR3 is also encoded by other nucleotide sequences in the sample. The V and J genes are TRBV3-1 (or the pseudogene TRBV3-2) and TRBJ1-5, with D possibly being TRBD1 (5 bases). The CDR3 runs to 14 residues. V lost 3 bases and J lost 1, with 7 bases in between. CDR1 LGHDT and CDR2 YNNKEL come from the germline V gene (reference sequence). The CDR3 DNA sequence: TGTGCCAGCAGCCAGGGGGGAAGCAATCAGCCCCAGCATTTT. Its translation is CASSQGGSNQPQHF.

The genes are TRBV12-3 or TRBV12-4 and TRBJ2-3; D not certain. This CDR3 has 13 amino acids. Deletions cut 5 bases from V and 6 bases from J, with 12 bases between. CDR3 region: CASSPMVRDTQYF. In DNA, the CDR3 is TGTGCCAGCAGTCCCATGGTCCGGGATACGCAGTATTTT.

The chain couples TRBV3-1 (or the pseudogene TRBV3-2) to TRBJ1-6; D remains ambiguous. V was clipped by 5 bases and J by 1 base, with 12 bases between them. CDR3 length: 16 amino acids. The germline CDR1 and CDR2 sequences are LGHDT and YNNKEL (reference sequence). The CDR3 region is CASSTGLRSYNSPLHF. The CDR3 coding sequence is TGTGCCAGCAGCACCGGCCTAAGGTCCTATAATTCACCCCTCCACTTT.

The V gene is TRBV28, the J gene TRBJ2-1; D is unclear. The CDR3 extends over 15 amino acids. V was cut by 6 bases and J by 2 bases, with 14 bases left in between. Germline CDR1 and CDR2: MDHEN and SYDVKM. This CDR3 is CASRGPPAPYNEQFF. The DNA of the CDR3 is TGTGCCAGCAGAGGACCGCCGGCACCCTACAATGAGCAGTTCTTC.

V usage is TRBV7-2 and J usage is TRBJ1-1; D uncertain. Germline V gene data show CDR1 as SGHTA and CDR2 as FQGNSA. There are 15 residues in the CDR3. V was clipped by 3 bases and J by 0 bases, with 11 bases between them. In DNA, the CDR3 is TGTGCCAGCAGCTTTATCACGGTGATGAACACTGAAGCTTTCTTT. Translation gives CASSFITVMNTEAFF.

This clone was recorded once. V gene TRBV27 combines with J gene TRBJ1-5; the D is unclear. V was cut by 4 bases and J by 4 bases, with 14 bases left in between. From germline, CDR1 is MNHEY and CDR2 SMNVEV (reference sequence). CDR3 length: 15 residues. The DNA of the CDR3 is TGTGCCAGCAGTTCAGCAGGACGTAGAAATCAGCCCCAGCATTTT. This sequence encodes CASSSAGRRNQPQHF.

This clone was recorded once. This chain links TRBV5-1 with TRBJ2-7; D unclear. The CDR3 length is 12 residues. The germline CDR1 and CDR2 sequences are SGHRS and YFSETQ. Trimming removed 4 bases from V and 3 bases from J, with 8 bases in between. Here the CDR3 DNA reads TGCGCCAGCAGCCCTACCGACTACGAGCAGTACTTC. Translating gives CASSPTDYEQYF.

This chain connects TRBV6-5 to TRBJ1-2, with TRBD1 matching 7 bases. Germline V CDR1 and CDR2: MNHEY, SVGAGI. Trimming removed 0 bases from V and 7 bases from J; junction bases left unmatched: 8. The CDR3 contains 15 residues. Here the CDR3 DNA reads TGTGCCAGCAGTTACTCGACAGGGAGGGCAAGTGGCTACACCTTC. This sequence encodes CASSYSTGRASGYTF.

The V call is TRBV28, the J call TRBJ2-1; TRBD2 matches 9 bases. The V and J ends lost 8 bases and 10 bases, in that order; junction bases with no gene match: 12. CDR1 and CDR2 (germline): MDHEN, SYDVKM. The CDR3 contains 14 residues. CDR3 in DNA: TGTGCCAGCCGGGAAGCGGGGGGAGCCCCCGAGCAGTTCTTC. Translated: CASREAGGAPEQFF.

This rearrangement joins TRBV2 to TRBJ1-5, with TRBD1 matching 7 bases. Unmatched junction bases numbered 9, after V lost 6 bases and J lost 4 bases. The CDR3 totals 15 residues. CDR1 is SNHLY, CDR2 FYNNEI, per germline. The CDR3 loop is CASSAGQADNQPQHF. In nucleotides, the CDR3 is TGTGCCAGCAGCGCCGGACAGGCGGATAATCAGCCCCAGCATTTT.

The rearrangement links TRBV30 to TRBJ1-1; maybe TRBD1 (5 bases). The CDR3 runs 13 residues. The V end was cut by 0 bases, the J end by 0 bases, with 5 bases between. Germline V CDR1 and CDR2: GTSNPN, SVGIG (reference sequence). CDR3 nucleotides: TGTGCCTGGAGTGTGGGGCTGAACACTGAAGCTTTCTTT. This sequence encodes CAWSVGLNTEAFF.

The J gene is TRBJ1-1, the V gene TRBV9; 8 bases agree with TRBD1. Germline V gene sequence: CDR1 SGDLS, CDR2 YYNGEE. Losses at the gene ends were 2 bases for V and 7 bases for J; bases not matched to a gene: 4. CDR3 length: 13 residues. CDR3 bases: TGTGCCAGCAGCGTGGGACAGGCTGGTGAAGCTTTCTTT. Its translation: CASSVGQAGEAFF.

The CDR3 spells CAWSMAVWAEAFF. The CDR3 bases are TGTGCCTGGAGTATGGCAGTATGGGCTGAAGCTTTCTTT. V and J are TRBV30 and TRBJ1-1; D remains unclear. Germline CDR1 GTSNPN, CDR2 SVGIG (reference sequence). V lost 2 bases, J lost 6 bases, and 13 bases lay in between. CDR3 length: 13 residues.

The V gene is TRBV6-5, the J gene TRBJ1-1; TRBD1 matches at 10 bases. V was clipped by 6 bases and J by 11 bases; unmatched bases: 12. Looked up from germline, CDR1 is MNHEY and CDR2 is SVGAGI. This CDR3 contains 14 residues. In DNA, the CDR3 is TGTGCCAGCAGCCCCGGGACAGGGGTAGGGGGGGCTTTCTTT. Its protein product is CASSPGTGVGGAFF.

This chain uses TRBV11-2 with TRBJ2-1; no clear D. Germline CDR1 SGHAT, CDR2 FQNNGV. This CDR3 is built from 15 residues. With 0 bases removed from V and 5 bases from J, the gap between germline ends came to 11 bases. The CDR3 sequence is CASSLDGSTNNEQFF. The CDR3 bases are TGTGCCAGCAGCTTAGACGGTTCGACCAACAATGAGCAGTTCTTC.

This chain connects TRBV30 to TRBJ1-5; D ambiguous. The CDR3 has 15 residues. CDR1 and CDR2 (germline): GTSNPN, SVGIG (reference sequence). Trimming removed 6 bases at V and 7 bases at J, with 22 bases between. The CDR3 loop reads CACSPMTGDGQPQHF. CDR3 nucleotides: TGTGCCTGTTCGCCAATGACGGGTGACGGGCAGCCCCAGCATTTT.

This sequence joins TRBV6-5 and TRBJ2-7, with TRBD1 matching over 7 bases. In germline, CDR1 is MNHEY, CDR2 SVGAGI. The CDR3 runs to 14 residues. Losses at the gene ends were 7 bases for V and 6 bases for J; bases not matched to a gene: 12. CDR3 sequence: CASTTGTEHGEQYF. The CDR3, as DNA: TGTGCCAGCACTACCGGGACAGAGCACGGCGAGCAGTACTTC.

V usage is TRBV9 and J usage is TRBJ2-2; D not certain. V was pared by 0 bases and J by 6 bases, with 9 bases between. CDR1 is SGDLS and CDR2 is YYNGEE in the germline V gene. The CDR3 extends over 14 amino acids. The CDR3 coding sequence is TGTGCCAGCAGCGTAGCCGGTTTTGCCGGGGAGCTGTTTTTT. As protein: CASSVAGFAGELFF.

The chain carries TRBV5-6 and TRBJ1-1; D is uncertain. The CDR3 loop spans 13 amino acids. Trimming left V 4 bases short and J 5 bases short, with 12 bases between. The germline gives CDR1 SGHDT, CDR2 YYEEEE. CDR3 coding DNA: TGTGCCAGCAGCCCAGGACCGGGGACTGAAGCTTTCTTT. Translated, it gives CASSPGPGTEAFF.

The rearrangement uses TRBV6-5 and TRBJ1-5; 7 nucleotides match TRBD1. Germline V gene data show CDR1 as MNHEY and CDR2 as SVGAGI. The CDR3 covers 15 residues. Trimming at V came to 5 bases and at J to 2 bases, leaving 6 bases not matched to a gene. CDR3 region: CASSRQGDRNQPQHF. The CDR3 DNA reads as TGTGCCAGCAGTCGACAGGGCGATCGCAATCAGCCCCAGCATTTT.

The J gene is TRBJ2-5, the V gene TRBV5-1, with 7 positions matching TRBD2. V gave up 4 bases and J gave up 3 bases; unmatched junction bases: 9. CDR1 and CDR2 (germline): SGHRS, YFSETQ. The CDR3 totals 15 residues. This CDR3 reads CASSRGGWKEETQYF. The CDR3 DNA reads as TGCGCCAGCAGCCGCGGGGGTTGGAAGGAAGAGACCCAGTACTTC.